The rows below give T cell receptor beta chains drawn from one sample of a study of regulatory T cells in long-lasting Graves disease. TCRdb reanalysed the multiplex PCR reads using MiXCR and keeps one entry per CDR3 protein. The sample holds 650,000 to 850,000 distinct CDR3 sequences; approximately 29% are singletons and the top ten take about 40%. The material sequenced was peripheral blood mononuclear cells (PBMCs), taken when the disease was refractory, from a patient treated with antithyroid drugs. The receptors were gathered from a female donor with Graves disease. Both conserved end residues are trimmed from each CDR3. The order of the fields is CDR3 protein, D gene, J gene, V gene, clone size. D genes are given only for firm matches. Not all rows give a size; the values are once, few, many and, for expanded clones, a class.

CDR3aa: ASSFHPRATLNTGELF
d_gene: -
j_gene: TRBJ2-2
v_gene: TRBV28
abundance: -

CDR3aa: ASSLLAPGGTGELF
d_gene: -
j_gene: TRBJ2-2
v_gene: TRBV13
abundance: few

CDR3aa: SASDLGQFSNQPQH
d_gene: -
j_gene: TRBJ1-5
v_gene: TRBV20-1
abundance: few

CDR3aa: ASSHPPRQKLHEQY
d_gene: -
j_gene: TRBJ2-7
v_gene: TRBV4-1
abundance: -

CDR3aa: ASSSGQGVAYEQY
d_gene: TRBD1
j_gene: TRBJ2-7
v_gene: TRBV12-3/TRBV12-4
abundance: few

CDR3aa: ASSGDSSNYGYT
d_gene: TRBD1
j_gene: TRBJ1-2
v_gene: TRBV25-1
abundance: few

CDR3aa: SASSGGLSYEQY
d_gene: TRBD2
j_gene: TRBJ2-7
v_gene: TRBV20-1
abundance: few

CDR3aa: ASSITFWTSGTQY
d_gene: TRBD2
j_gene: TRBJ2-5
v_gene: TRBV19
abundance: few

CDR3aa: ASGPAFSQTEAF
d_gene: -
j_gene: TRBJ1-1
v_gene: TRBV12-3/TRBV12-4
abundance: -

CDR3aa: ASNQGTGDETQY
d_gene: TRBD1
j_gene: TRBJ2-5
v_gene: TRBV13
abundance: -

CDR3aa: ASSPPTVSAYGYT
d_gene: -
j_gene: TRBJ1-2
v_gene: TRBV12-3/TRBV12-4
abundance: many

CDR3aa: ASTPPNQPQH
d_gene: -
j_gene: TRBJ1-5
v_gene: TRBV28
abundance: few

CDR3aa: SAESEGHLGYT
d_gene: -
j_gene: TRBJ1-2
v_gene: TRBV29-1
abundance: few

CDR3aa: ASKVVRVGYT
d_gene: -
j_gene: TRBJ1-2
v_gene: TRBV2
abundance: many

CDR3aa: ASSEWGQGVWNSPLH
d_gene: TRBD1
j_gene: TRBJ1-6
v_gene: TRBV25-1
abundance: -

CDR3aa: ASRETGLLNTEAF
d_gene: -
j_gene: TRBJ1-1
v_gene: TRBV11-2
abundance: few

CDR3aa: ASSLYTATNEKLF
d_gene: -
j_gene: TRBJ1-4
v_gene: TRBV7-8
abundance: few

CDR3aa: ASSPPNYGYT
d_gene: -
j_gene: TRBJ1-2
v_gene: TRBV28
abundance: many

CDR3aa: ASSSPKLAGVTGELF
d_gene: TRBD2
j_gene: TRBJ2-2
v_gene: TRBV12-3/TRBV12-4
abundance: few

CDR3aa: ASSRARIPQGELF
d_gene: -
j_gene: TRBJ2-2
v_gene: TRBV6-1
abundance: few

CDR3aa: AITWGQGAVTT
d_gene: -
j_gene: TRBJ1-2
v_gene: TRBV10-3
abundance: -

CDR3aa: ASSFVRASLEETQY
d_gene: -
j_gene: TRBJ2-5
v_gene: TRBV11-2
abundance: many

CDR3aa: ASSFELEKLF
d_gene: -
j_gene: TRBJ1-4
v_gene: TRBV7-2
abundance: -

CDR3aa: ASSHLQASYGYT
d_gene: -
j_gene: TRBJ1-2
v_gene: TRBV11-2
abundance: many

CDR3aa: ASSFGEPAF
d_gene: -
j_gene: TRBJ1-1
v_gene: TRBV11-1
abundance: -

CDR3aa: ASSQELDQAADTQY
d_gene: -
j_gene: TRBJ2-3
v_gene: TRBV3-1
abundance: -

CDR3aa: ASSLGLGNGYT
d_gene: -
j_gene: TRBJ1-2
v_gene: TRBV7-8
abundance: -

CDR3aa: SARFPPRGEREKLF
d_gene: -
j_gene: TRBJ1-4
v_gene: TRBV20-1
abundance: -

CDR3aa: ASSDAPSSTGGFQPQH
d_gene: TRBD1
j_gene: TRBJ1-5
v_gene: TRBV11-2
abundance: few

CDR3aa: ASGLVLGQRNTEAF
d_gene: -
j_gene: TRBJ1-1
v_gene: TRBV12-5
abundance: -

CDR3aa: SVWEGGHNQPQH
d_gene: -
j_gene: TRBJ1-5
v_gene: TRBV29-1
abundance: -

CDR3aa: ASSLWRGTGTEKLF
d_gene: TRBD1
j_gene: TRBJ1-4
v_gene: TRBV28
abundance: -

CDR3aa: SPQVVSQETQY
d_gene: -
j_gene: TRBJ2-5
v_gene: TRBV29-1
abundance: few

CDR3aa: ASSLGRETNYEQY
d_gene: -
j_gene: TRBJ2-7
v_gene: TRBV5-1
abundance: -

CDR3aa: ASSPTGTDKETQY
d_gene: TRBD1
j_gene: TRBJ2-5
v_gene: TRBV7-2
abundance: few

CDR3aa: SAEGPPGVGELF
d_gene: -
j_gene: TRBJ2-2
v_gene: TRBV20-1
abundance: few

CDR3aa: ASSLGGAISYEQY
d_gene: -
j_gene: TRBJ2-7
v_gene: TRBV11-2
abundance: few

CDR3aa: ASIQRSNTEAF
d_gene: -
j_gene: TRBJ1-1
v_gene: TRBV6-1
abundance: few

CDR3aa: SVEVGANGYT
d_gene: -
j_gene: TRBJ1-2
v_gene: TRBV29-1
abundance: -

CDR3aa: ASSPRDSSSGANVLT
d_gene: TRBD1
j_gene: TRBJ2-6
v_gene: TRBV5-4
abundance: -

CDR3aa: ASTSGQRGQPQH
d_gene: TRBD1
j_gene: TRBJ1-5
v_gene: TRBV28
abundance: -

CDR3aa: AIRGVGEQY
d_gene: -
j_gene: TRBJ2-7
v_gene: TRBV28
abundance: many

CDR3aa: ASSDTGGEETQY
d_gene: TRBD1
j_gene: TRBJ2-5
v_gene: TRBV25-1
abundance: few

CDR3aa: ASSLDGRNTGELF
d_gene: -
j_gene: TRBJ2-2
v_gene: TRBV7-2
abundance: -

CDR3aa: SARGGAGKDGPQH
d_gene: -
j_gene: TRBJ1-5
v_gene: TRBV20-1
abundance: few

CDR3aa: ASSLPGGSYEQY
d_gene: -
j_gene: TRBJ2-7
v_gene: TRBV28
abundance: many

CDR3aa: ASSRKGVSLPHEQY
d_gene: -
j_gene: TRBJ2-7
v_gene: TRBV18
abundance: few